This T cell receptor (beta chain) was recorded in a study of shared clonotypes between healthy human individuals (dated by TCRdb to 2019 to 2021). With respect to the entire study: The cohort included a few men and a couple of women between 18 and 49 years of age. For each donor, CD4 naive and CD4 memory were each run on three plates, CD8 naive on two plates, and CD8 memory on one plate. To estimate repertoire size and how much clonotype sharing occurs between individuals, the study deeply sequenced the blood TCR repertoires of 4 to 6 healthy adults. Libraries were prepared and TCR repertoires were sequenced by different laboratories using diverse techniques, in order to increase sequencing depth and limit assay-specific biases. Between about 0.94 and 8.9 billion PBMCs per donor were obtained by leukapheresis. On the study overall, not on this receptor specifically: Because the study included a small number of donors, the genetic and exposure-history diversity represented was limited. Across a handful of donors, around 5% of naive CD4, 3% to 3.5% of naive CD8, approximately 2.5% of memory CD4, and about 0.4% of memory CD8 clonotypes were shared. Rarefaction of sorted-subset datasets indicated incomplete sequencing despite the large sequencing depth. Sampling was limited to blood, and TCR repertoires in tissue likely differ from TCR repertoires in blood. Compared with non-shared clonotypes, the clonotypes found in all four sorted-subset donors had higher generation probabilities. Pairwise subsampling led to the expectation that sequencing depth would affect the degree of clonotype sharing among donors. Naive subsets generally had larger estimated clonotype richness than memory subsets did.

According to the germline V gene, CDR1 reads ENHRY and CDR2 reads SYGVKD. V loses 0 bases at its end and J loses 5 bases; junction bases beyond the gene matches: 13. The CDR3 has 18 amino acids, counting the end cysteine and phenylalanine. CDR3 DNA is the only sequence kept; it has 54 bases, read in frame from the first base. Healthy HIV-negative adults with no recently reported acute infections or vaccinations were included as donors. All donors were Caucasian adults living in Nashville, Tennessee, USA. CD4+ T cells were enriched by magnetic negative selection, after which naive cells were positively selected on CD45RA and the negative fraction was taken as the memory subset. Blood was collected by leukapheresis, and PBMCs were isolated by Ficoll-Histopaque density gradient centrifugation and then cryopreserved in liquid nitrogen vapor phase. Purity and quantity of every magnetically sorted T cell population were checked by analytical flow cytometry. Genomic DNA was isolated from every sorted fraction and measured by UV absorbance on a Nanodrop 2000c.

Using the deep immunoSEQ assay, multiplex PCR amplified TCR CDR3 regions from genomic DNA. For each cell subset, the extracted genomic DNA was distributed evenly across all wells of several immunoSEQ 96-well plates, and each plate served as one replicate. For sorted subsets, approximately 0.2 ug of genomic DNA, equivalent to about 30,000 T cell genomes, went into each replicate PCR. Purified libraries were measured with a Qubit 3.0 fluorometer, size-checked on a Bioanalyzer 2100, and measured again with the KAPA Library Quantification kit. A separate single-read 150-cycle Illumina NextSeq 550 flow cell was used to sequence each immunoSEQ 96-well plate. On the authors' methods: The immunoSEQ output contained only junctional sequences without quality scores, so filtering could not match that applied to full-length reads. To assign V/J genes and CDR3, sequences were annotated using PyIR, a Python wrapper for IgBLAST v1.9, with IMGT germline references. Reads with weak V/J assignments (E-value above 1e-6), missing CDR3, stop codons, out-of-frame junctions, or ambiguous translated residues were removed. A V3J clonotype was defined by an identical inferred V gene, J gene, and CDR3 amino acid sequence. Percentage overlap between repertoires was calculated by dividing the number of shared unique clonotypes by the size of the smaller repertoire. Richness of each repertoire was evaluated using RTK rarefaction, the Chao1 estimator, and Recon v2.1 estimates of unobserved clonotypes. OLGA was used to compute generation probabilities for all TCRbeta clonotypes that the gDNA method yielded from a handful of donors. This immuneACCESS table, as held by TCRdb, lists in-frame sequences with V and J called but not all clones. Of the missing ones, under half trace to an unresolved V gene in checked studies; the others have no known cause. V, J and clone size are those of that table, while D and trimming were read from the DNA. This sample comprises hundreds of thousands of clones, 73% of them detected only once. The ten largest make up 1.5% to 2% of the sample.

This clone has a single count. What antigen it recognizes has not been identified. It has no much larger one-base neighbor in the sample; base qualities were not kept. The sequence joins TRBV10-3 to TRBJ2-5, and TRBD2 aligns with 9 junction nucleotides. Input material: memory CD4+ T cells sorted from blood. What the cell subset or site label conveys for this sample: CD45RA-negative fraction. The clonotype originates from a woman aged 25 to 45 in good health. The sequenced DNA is TGTGCCATCAGTGAGTCCGAATATAGCGGGAGAGATGAGGAGACCCAGTACTTC. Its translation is CAISESEYSGRDEETQYF.